What follows describes a single T cell receptor (beta chain). The sample comes from a study of T cells in tuberculosis. The CDR3 has 14 residues. Germline V lookup: CDR1 SGHVS, CDR2 FNYEAQ. V lost 5 bases to trimming and J lost 9 bases; unmatched junction nucleotides: 13. Sequenced by immunoSEQ multiplex PCR; TCRdb stores in-frame clones only, minus some. The sample holds 40,000 to 45,000 clones, about 95% seen once. This rearrangement joins TRBV7-6 to TRBJ2-7, with 7 bases that match TRBD1. Sequenced material: PBMCs. This receptor was identified in a donor aged 10-29 years with latent tuberculosis or without tuberculosis infection. Some clones in this sample may be carry-over from other donors' samples. This CDR3 reads CASSQGRGGQAQYF. DNA for the CDR3: TGTGCCAGCAGCCAAGGTCGGGGCGGACAGGCGCAGTACTTC. The variable domain in full, with the rest retrieved from reference TRBV7-6 and TRBJ2-7, is GAGVSQSPRYKVTKRGQDVALRCDPISGHVSLYWYRQALGQGPEFLTYFNYEAQQDKSGLPNDRFSAERPEGSISTLTIQRTEQRDSAMYRCASSQGRGGQAQYFGPGTRLTVT.